Listed below are T cell receptor beta chains from one sample, sequenced in a study of technical replicates of blood from a handful of donors. Generated by immunoSEQ multiplex PCR, the TCRdb table keeps only in-frame clones and is missing some. The sample shows 75,000 to 95,000 clones, about 95% of them seen only once. Sequencing was carried out using T cells isolated from PBMCs. These receptors all stem from a human donor in good health. Both conserved end residues are part of each CDR3. Fields, in order: CDR3 length, V gene, J gene, clone size, D gene, CDR3 DNA, CDR3 protein. A D gene is named only where the DNA matches it firmly. Size is omitted from some rows. Given values are once, few, many or a class for expanded clones.

14	TRBV6-1	TRBJ1-1	-	-	TGTGCCAGCAGTGAAGCGGTTACAGCCTCTGAAGCTTTCTTT	CASSEAVTASEAFF
21	TRBV27	TRBJ2-7	-	TRBD2	TGTGCCAGCAGGATCCCGAGGGTCGGGGGGGTAAGAAGTAAGAGCTCCTACGAGCAGTACTTC	CASRIPRVGGVRSKSSYEQYF
14	TRBV30	TRBJ2-7	-	-	TGTGCCTGGAGGTGGGACGGGAGTTCGTACGAGCAGTACTTC	CAWRWDGSSYEQYF
13	TRBV4-1	TRBJ2-1	-	-	TGCGCCAGCAGCCAAGATCGGGCAGGGGAACAGTTCTTC	CASSQDRAGEQFF
20	TRBV7-8	TRBJ2-7	-	TRBD2	TGTGCCAGCAGCTTCTCTCCGGGACTAGCGTCGGGGAGGGGTACCTACGAGCAGTACTTC	CASSFSPGLASGRGTYEQYF
14	TRBV6-5	TRBJ1-3	-	-	TGTGCCAGCAGTTACCAGAACTCTGGAAACACCATATATTTT	CASSYQNSGNTIYF
13	TRBV6-5	TRBJ1-2	-	-	TGTGCCAGCAGCTTCGGACGGAGGGATGGCTACACCTTC	CASSFGRRDGYTF
14	TRBV5-1	TRBJ2-2	-	TRBD1	TGCGCCAGCAGCTTGTCAGGGGGAACCGGGGAGCTGTTTTTT	CASSLSGGTGELFF
15	TRBV19	TRBJ1-5	-	TRBD1	TGTGCCAGTAGAGACTCCGGGACAGGGGCTCAGCCCCAGCATTTT	CASRDSGTGAQPQHF
17	TRBV11-2	TRBJ2-5	-	TRBD2	TGTGCCAGCACCCGGGGTCGGTGGGAGGGGACCCAAGAGACCCAGTACTTC	CASTRGRWEGTQETQYF
17	TRBV6-1	TRBJ1-2	-	TRBD1	TGTGCCAGCAGTGAGCTAGAACCGGACAGGGGGAACTATGGCTACACCTTC	CASSELEPDRGNYGYTF
17	TRBV5-1	TRBJ2-3	-	-	TGCGCCAGCAGCTTGCGGGGAGTAGCGGTTCTCACAGATACGCAGTATTTT	CASSLRGVAVLTDTQYF
14	TRBV4-1	TRBJ2-7	once	-	TGCGCCAGCAGCAGGTCTAGGTCCTCCTACGAGCAGTACTTC	CASSRSRSSYEQYF
14	TRBV6-1	TRBJ1-4	once	-	TGTGCCAGCAGTGAAACGGCAACTAATGAAAAACTGTTTTTT	CASSETATNEKLFF
13	TRBV2	TRBJ1-5	-	-	TGTGCCAGCAGTGCAGGGCCGGAGCAGCCCCAGCATTTT	CASSAGPEQPQHF
18	TRBV11-3	TRBJ1-5	-	-	TGTGCCAGCAGCTTAGGAATCCTTCCCGGGACACCAAATCAGCCCCAGCATTTT	CASSLGILPGTPNQPQHF
16	TRBV4-1	TRBJ1-2	-	TRBD1	TGCGCCAGCAGCCAAGTCCTGGACAGGGAGAACTATGGCTACACCTTC	CASSQVLDRENYGYTF
17	TRBV5-5	TRBJ1-1	-	TRBD1	TGTGCCAGCAACCCCGGGACAGGGGGCTTGGAGGACACTGAAGCTTTCTTT	CASNPGTGGLEDTEAFF
15	TRBV7-8	TRBJ2-2	-	-	TGTGCCAGCAGCTCCCGGATAGCCAACACCGGGGAGCTGTTTTTT	CASSSRIANTGELFF
15	TRBV5-1	TRBJ1-4	-	TRBD1	TGCGCCAGCAGCACCGGGACAGGAGATAATGAAAAACTGTTTTTT	CASSTGTGDNEKLFF
14	TRBV27	TRBJ1-5	-	-	TGTGCCAGCAGTTCTTACAGGAGCAATCAGCCCCAGCATTTT	CASSSYRSNQPQHF
16	TRBV29-1	TRBJ2-1	-	TRBD2	TGCAGCGTTGAAGGAGGGACTAGCGGGAGGTCCAATGAGCAGTTCTTC	CSVEGGTSGRSNEQFF
14	TRBV5-1	TRBJ1-1	once	TRBD1	TGCGCCAGCACGGAGGGACAGGCTGACCCTGAAGCTTTCTTT	CASTEGQADPEAFF
15	TRBV6-5	TRBJ1-6	-	-	TGTGCCAGCACCGTAAGCCACTCCGGGAATTCACCCCTCCACTTT	CASTVSHSGNSPLHF
16	TRBV5-1	TRBJ1-4	-	-	TGCGCCAGCAGCTTAACATCAGGGGTGGTCTATGAAAAACTGTTTTTT	CASSLTSGVVYEKLFF
14	TRBV5-8	TRBJ2-5	-	TRBD1	TGTGCCAGCAGCCACGCCGGGACAGGGAAGACCCAGTACTTC	CASSHAGTGKTQYF
15	TRBV18	TRBJ2-7	once	-	TGTGCCAGCTCACCAGGGGCACCCACCACTTACGAGCAGTACTTC	CASSPGAPTTYEQYF
13	TRBV19	TRBJ2-5	-	-	TGTGCCAGTAGTATCGGACAGTTGGAGACCCAGTACTTC	CASSIGQLETQYF
15	TRBV5-1	TRBJ2-2	once	-	TGCGCCAGCAGCTCTCCAGGGGCCGGACCCGGGGAGCTGTTTTTT	CASSSPGAGPGELFF
15	TRBV29-1	TRBJ2-2	-	TRBD2	TGCAGCGTTGAACGGGGTAGCGGGAGTATCGGGGAGCTGTTTTTT	CSVERGSGSIGELFF
12	TRBV19	TRBJ1-5	once	-	TGTGCCAGTAGTCGTATGAATCAGCCCCAGCATTTT	CASSRMNQPQHF
14	TRBV7-6	TRBJ1-2	-	-	TGTGCCAGCAGCTTAGACTCCGGGATCGGCGGCTACACCTTC	CASSLDSGIGGYTF
13	TRBV4-1	TRBJ2-5	-	-	TGCGCCAGCGGGCAGGGCCTCCAAGAGACCCAGTACTTC	CASGQGLQETQYF
13	TRBV28	TRBJ1-2	-	-	TGTGCCAGCAGTTTAATAACTAACTATGGCTACACCTTC	CASSLITNYGYTF
16	TRBV19	TRBJ2-1	once	TRBD1	TGTGCCAGTAGTATATTGGGACAGGGAAATTGGAATGAGCAGTTCTTC	CASSILGQGNWNEQFF
17	TRBV19	TRBJ2-5	-	-	TGTGCCAGTAGAGGAGGGTTGGGACCAACTTCGGAAGAGACCCAGTACTTC	CASRGGLGPTSEETQYF
16	TRBV2	TRBJ2-3	-	TRBD2	TGTGCCAGCAGTGAAAACGGGGGGTTTGGCACAGATACGCAGTATTTT	CASSENGGFGTDTQYF
18	TRBV28	TRBJ1-4	-	-	TGTGCCAGCAGTTTACCCTACACGGGGCCTCGGGAGGGGGATAAACTGTTTTTT	CASSLPYTGPREGDKLFF
15	TRBV7-8	TRBJ1-1	-	-	TGTGCCAGCAGCTCCTACGGCAGGGGAAATACTGAAGCTTTCTTT	CASSSYGRGNTEAFF
15	TRBV11-3	TRBJ1-2	-	TRBD1	TGTGCCAGCAGCTCAGGACAGGGGGGTAACTATGGCTACACCTTC	CASSSGQGGNYGYTF
14	TRBV6-5	TRBJ1-1	-	-	TGTGCCAGCAATTTACTCCAGGGAAGGACTGAAGCTTTCTTT	CASNLLQGRTEAFF
12	TRBV5-1	TRBJ2-3	-	-	TGCGCCAGCAGCACTGGTACAGATACGCAGTATTTT	CASSTGTDTQYF
15	TRBV2	TRBJ2-1	-	TRBD2	TGTGCCAGCAGTGTTGAAGCGGGAACCTACAATGAGCAGTTCTTC	CASSVEAGTYNEQFF
15	TRBV9	TRBJ1-2	-	TRBD1	TGTGCCAGCAGCGCAGGGACAGGGGGCTTTCGTGGCTACACCTTC	CASSAGTGGFRGYTF
17	TRBV14	TRBJ2-2	-	TRBD1	TGTGCCAGCAGCCTCCGGGACAGGGCGAGGGGCACCGGGGAGCTGTTTTTT	CASSLRDRARGTGELFF
15	TRBV28	TRBJ2-2	-	TRBD1	TGTGCCAGCAGTCGAAAAAAACAGGGGTTATGGAAGCTGTTTTTT	CASSRKKQGLWKLFF
14	TRBV5-1	TRBJ2-2	-	-	TGCGCCAGCAGCTTGAATTCAGGGACCGGGGAGCTGTTTTTT	CASSLNSGTGELFF
15	TRBV30	TRBJ2-7	-	TRBD1	TGTGCCTGGAGTAGGAAGACAGGGGTCCCCTACGAGCAGTACTTC	CAWSRKTGVPYEQYF
17	TRBV4-1	TRBJ2-1	-	TRBD2	TGCGCCAGCAGCCAAGGTCTAGCGGGAGGGCCCTCAGATGAGCAGTTCTTC	CASSQGLAGGPSDEQFF
14	TRBV6-5	TRBJ2-5	-	TRBD1	TGTGCCAGCAGTTTTCAGACAGGGGAGGAGACCCAGTACTTC	CASSFQTGEETQYF